A selection of T cell receptor beta chains follows, all from one sample in a study of T cell responses to AZD1222 COVID-19 vaccine. Sequencing used immunoSEQ multiplex PCR; TCRdb keeps in-frame clones, though not all of them. The sample lists some 150,000 clones; around 90% were seen once. This material consisted of peripheral blood, taken on day 0 of MenACWY control vaccination. The receptors stem from an adult in good health. Each CDR3 is given with its conserved first and last residue. The D gene is left open where the match is weak. Not all rows give a size; the values are once, few, many and, for expanded clones, a class.

J | size | D | V | CDR3 | DNA
TRBJ1-5 | . | TRBD1 | TRBV7-2 | CASSPVQGGNQPQHF | TGTGCCAGCAGCCCTGTCCAGGGGGGCAATCAGCCCCAGCATTTT
TRBJ1-2 | . | . | TRBV18 | CASSPLKDGNYGYTF | TGTGCCAGCTCACCACTTAAGGACGGTAACTATGGCTACACCTTC
TRBJ2-3 | . | TRBD2 | TRBV5-1 | CASSLGGSGRGSTDTQYF | TGCGCCAGCAGCTTGGGGGGTAGCGGGAGAGGTAGCACAGATACGCAGTATTTT
TRBJ2-3 | . | TRBD2 | TRBV24-1 | CATSDRVASGPHTDTQYF | TGTGCCACCAGTGATCGGGTGGCTAGCGGACCCCACACAGATACGCAGTATTTT
TRBJ2-4 | . | . | TRBV28 | CASSLTDRRGIQYF | TGTGCCAGCAGTCTGACTGACCGGAGGGGCATTCAGTACTTC
TRBJ2-6 | . | . | TRBV28 | CASSLVREVLSGANVLTF | TGTGCCAGCAGTTTAGTCAGGGAAGTTTTATCTGGGGCCAACGTCCTGACTTTC
TRBJ2-5 | . | TRBD2 | TRBV7-8 | CASSPKMTSGHQETQYF | TGTGCCAGCAGCCCCAAAATGACTAGCGGCCATCAAGAGACCCAGTACTTC
TRBJ2-7 | few | . | TRBV10-1 | CASRPRPRQLSSYEQYF | TGCGCCAGCAGGCCCCGACCCAGGCAGCTGAGCTCCTACGAGCAGTACTTC
TRBJ2-5 | . | . | TRBV4-1 | CASSQGPLTGVGETQYF | TGCGCCAGCAGCCAAGGCCCTCTGACGGGAGTAGGGGAGACCCAGTACTTC
TRBJ2-7 | . | . | TRBV11-2 | CASSLDRGREQYF | TGTGCCAGCAGCTTAGATCGCGGGCGCGAGCAGTACTTC
TRBJ1-4 | . | TRBD1 | TRBV19 | CASKKQGNEKLFF | TGTGCCAGTAAGAAACAGGGGAATGAAAAACTGTTTTTT
TRBJ2-3 | . | TRBD2 | TRBV15 | CATSRAVSGSGTDTQYF | TGTGCCACCAGCAGAGCGGTCAGCGGGAGTGGCACAGATACGCAGTATTTT
TRBJ1-1 | . | . | TRBV21-1 | CASSKVSPGQGSWDTEAFF | TGTGCCAGCAGCAAAGTCTCACCGGGACAGGGAAGTTGGGACACTGAAGCTTTCTTT
TRBJ2-7 | . | TRBD2 | TRBV29-1 | CSVEGAGGPYEQYF | TGCAGCGTTGAAGGAGCGGGAGGGCCCTACGAGCAGTACTTC
TRBJ1-4 | . | . | TRBV28 | CASSLLIRREKLFF | TGTGCCAGCTCACTTTTAATTCGGAGGGAAAAACTGTTTTTT
TRBJ1-5 | . | . | TRBV4-1 | CASSQDPGIGNQPQHF | TGCGCCAGCAGCCAAGATCCGGGGATCGGCAATCAGCCCCAGCATTTT
TRBJ1-1 | . | . | TRBV19 | CASRVFRGTAEAFF | TGTGCCAGTAGGGTATTCAGGGGCACGGCTGAAGCTTTCTTT
TRBJ1-5 | once | . | TRBV6-5 | CASRPVSSNQPQHF | TGTGCCAGCAGACCGGTCAGCAGCAATCAGCCCCAGCATTTT
TRBJ2-7 | . | . | TRBV5-1 | CASSLGVPEVSYEQYF | TGCGCCAGCAGCCTGGGGGTACCTGAAGTTTCCTACGAGCAGTACTTC
TRBJ1-5 | . | TRBD1 | TRBV18 | CASSPGQGGNQPQHF | TGTGCCAGCTCGCCGGGACAGGGGGGTAATCAGCCCCAGCATTTT
TRBJ2-7 | . | TRBD2 | TRBV5-1 | CASSGGDRRKQYF | TGCGCCAGCAGCGGGGGGGACCGCCGAAAGCAGTACTTC
TRBJ2-7 | . | TRBD1 | TRBV12-3/TRBV12-4 | CASSFDRDYEQYF | TGTGCCAGCAGTTTCGACAGGGACTACGAGCAGTACTTC
TRBJ1-2 | . | . | TRBV5-1 | CASSLVGAEDGYTF | TGCGCCAGCAGCTTGGTGGGGGCGGAGGATGGCTACACCTTC
TRBJ1-2 | . | TRBD1 | TRBV9 | CASSALIRDRDGYTF | TGTGCCAGCAGCGCTTTAATACGGGACAGGGACGGCTACACCTTC
TRBJ1-4 | once | . | TRBV28 | CASSFMTAEKLFF | TGTGCCAGCAGTTTTATGACAGCTGAAAAACTGTTTTTT
TRBJ1-4 | . | . | TRBV2 | CASSLDGSNEKLFF | TGTGCCAGCAGTCTGGACGGTTCTAATGAAAAACTGTTTTTT
TRBJ1-3 | . | . | TRBV6-5 | CASSLGTDGNTIYF | TGTGCCAGCAGCCTGGGGACGGACGGAAACACCATATATTTT
TRBJ1-1 | . | . | TRBV10-3 | CAIMGPANTEAFF | TGTGCCATCATGGGACCCGCGAACACTGAAGCTTTCTTT
TRBJ2-7 | . | . | TRBV5-1 | CASSQVREPTYEQYF | TGCGCCAGCAGCCAAGTCCGGGAACCGACCTACGAGCAGTACTTC
TRBJ1-4 | . | . | TRBV11-2 | CASSLGVTPEDEKLFF | TGTGCCAGCAGCTTAGGGGTTACACCGGAGGATGAAAAACTGTTTTTT
TRBJ2-5 | . | . | TRBV28 | CASSLGLALSEETQYF | TGTGCCAGCAGTTTAGGACTGGCCCTATCTGAGGAGACCCAGTACTTC
TRBJ1-3 | . | TRBD1 | TRBV19 | CASSGQGATGNTIYF | TGTGCCAGTAGTGGCCAGGGGGCAACTGGAAACACCATATATTTT
TRBJ1-4 | once | . | TRBV10-3 | CAISDPGRGEKLFF | TGTGCCATCAGTGATCCGGGGAGGGGAGAAAAACTGTTTTTT
TRBJ2-2 | . | . | TRBV15 | CATRGTNTGELFF | TGTGCCACCAGGGGTACGAACACCGGGGAGCTGTTTTTT
TRBJ1-5 | . | . | TRBV6-1 | CASSEMRGPQHF | TGTGCCAGCAGTGAAATGAGGGGCCCCCAGCATTTT
TRBJ2-3 | . | . | TRBV9 | CASSVDGRLGTQYF | TGTGCCAGCAGCGTAGATGGGAGATTAGGTACGCAGTATTTT
TRBJ1-6 | . | . | TRBV6-5 | CASNIGSSYNSPLHF | TGTGCCAGCAATATAGGGAGCTCCTATAATTCACCCCTCCACTTT
TRBJ1-1 | . | . | TRBV3-1/TRBV3-2 | CASSQAVSVNTEAFF | TGTGCCAGCAGCCAAGCGGTTTCAGTGAACACTGAAGCTTTCTTT
TRBJ2-7 | once | TRBD1 | TRBV5-4 | CASSADRVDEQYF | TGTGCCAGCAGCGCGGACAGGGTGGACGAGCAGTACTTC
TRBJ2-5 | . | . | TRBV12-3/TRBV12-4 | CASSYGVETQYF | TGTGCCAGCAGCTACGGTGTTGAGACCCAGTACTTC
TRBJ2-3 | . | . | TRBV3-1/TRBV3-2 | CASSQPGHNTDTQYF | TGTGCCAGCAGCCAACCAGGGCACAACACAGATACGCAGTATTTT
TRBJ1-2 | once | TRBD1 | TRBV27 | CASSNGQGGASGYTF | TGTGCCAGCAGTAACGGACAGGGTGGTGCTAGTGGCTACACCTTC
TRBJ1-6 | . | . | TRBV18 | CASSPPPGFGSPLHF | TGTGCCAGCTCACCACCGCCAGGGTTTGGGTCACCCCTCCACTTT